This T cell receptor (beta chain) was obtained from a study of beta chain features in type 1 diabetes. This CDR3 contains 13 residues. V lost 5 bases and J 3 bases, leaving 11 bases between the germline ends. Germline assignment: CDR1 SQVTM and CDR2 ANQGSEA. As every portion of the isolated RNA was reverse transcribed, the sequencing read expressed TCRB transcripts. Generated by immunoSEQ multiplex PCR, the TCRdb table keeps only in-frame clones and is missing some. Among approximately 400,000 clones listed, approximately 15% were seen once. Heparinised blood was drawn once per donor, averaging roughly 120 mL. In this sample, this clone turned up a few times.

Sequencing was performed on naive CD4+ T cells from blood. The clonotype originates from a woman between 18 and 29 years old in good health. The rearrangement uses TRBV29-1 and TRBJ2-1, with a weak D call TRBD1 (6 bases). In nucleotides, the CDR3 is TGCAGCGTTCCAACAGGGTTCTACAATGAGCAGTTCTTC. Its translation is CSVPTGFYNEQFF.